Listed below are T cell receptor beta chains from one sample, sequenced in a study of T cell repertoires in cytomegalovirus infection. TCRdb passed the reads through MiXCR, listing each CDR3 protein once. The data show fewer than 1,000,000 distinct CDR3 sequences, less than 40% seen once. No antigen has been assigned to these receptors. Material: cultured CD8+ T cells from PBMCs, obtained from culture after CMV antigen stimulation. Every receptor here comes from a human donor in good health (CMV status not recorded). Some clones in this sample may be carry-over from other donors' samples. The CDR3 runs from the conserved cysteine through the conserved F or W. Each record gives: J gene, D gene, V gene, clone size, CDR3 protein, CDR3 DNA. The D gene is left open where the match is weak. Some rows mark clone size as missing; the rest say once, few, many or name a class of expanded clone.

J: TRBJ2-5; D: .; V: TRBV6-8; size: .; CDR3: CASSYSRGEQETQYF; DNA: TGTGCCAGCAGTTACAGCAGGGGGGAACAAGAGACCCAGTACTTC
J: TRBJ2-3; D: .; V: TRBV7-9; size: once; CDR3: CASSPLADYTDTQYF; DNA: TGTGCCAGCAGCCCTTTAGCGGACTACACAGATACGCAGTATTTT
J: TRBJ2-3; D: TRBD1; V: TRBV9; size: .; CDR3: CASSVQGATDTQYF; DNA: TGTGCCAGCAGCGTACAGGGGGCGACAGATACGCAGTATTTT
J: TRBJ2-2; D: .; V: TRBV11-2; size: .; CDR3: CASSLLPSGELFF; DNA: TGTGCCAGCAGCCTTCTACCGTCCGGGGAGCTGTTTTTT
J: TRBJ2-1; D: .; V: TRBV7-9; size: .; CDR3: CASRGEAGMGNEQFF; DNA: TGTGCCAGCAGAGGGGAAGCGGGTATGGGGAATGAGCAGTTCTTC
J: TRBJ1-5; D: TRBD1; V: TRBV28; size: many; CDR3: CASSDDRGSNQPQHF; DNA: TGTGCCAGCAGTGACGACAGGGGGAGCAATCAGCCCCAGCATTTT
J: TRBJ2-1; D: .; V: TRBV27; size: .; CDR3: CASSPTGGLAGGSGGNEQFF; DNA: TGTGCCAGCAGTCCGACAGGGGGCCTAGCGGGGGGTTCCGGGGGCAATGAGCAGTTCTTC
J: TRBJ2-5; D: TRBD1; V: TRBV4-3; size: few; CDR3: CASSQESGTVQETQYF; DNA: TGCGCCAGCAGCCAAGAATCCGGGACAGTACAAGAGACCCAGTACTTC
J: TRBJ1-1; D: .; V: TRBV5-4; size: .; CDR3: CASRPEDGIEAFF; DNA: TGTGCCAGCAGACCTGAAGACGGTATTGAAGCTTTCTTT
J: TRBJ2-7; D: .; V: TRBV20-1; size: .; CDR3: CSASREVGLSYEQYF; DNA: TGCAGTGCTTCCCGAGAAGTGGGGCTCTCCTACGAGCAGTACTTC